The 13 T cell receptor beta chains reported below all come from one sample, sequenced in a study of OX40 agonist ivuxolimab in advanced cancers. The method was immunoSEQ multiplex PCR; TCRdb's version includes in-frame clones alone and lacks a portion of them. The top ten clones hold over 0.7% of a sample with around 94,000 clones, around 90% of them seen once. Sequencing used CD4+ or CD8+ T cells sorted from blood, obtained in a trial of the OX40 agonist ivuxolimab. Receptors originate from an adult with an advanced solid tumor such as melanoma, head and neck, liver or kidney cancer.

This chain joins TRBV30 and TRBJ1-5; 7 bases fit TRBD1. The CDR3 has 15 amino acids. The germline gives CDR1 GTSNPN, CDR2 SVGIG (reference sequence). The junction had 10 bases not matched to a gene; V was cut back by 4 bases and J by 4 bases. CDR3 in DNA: TGTGCCTGGACCCCCCTGGACAGGCCGAATCAGCCCCAGCATTTT. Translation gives CAWTPLDRPNQPQHF. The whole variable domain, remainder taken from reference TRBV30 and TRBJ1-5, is SQTIHQWPATLVQPVGSPLSLECTVEGTSNPNLYWYRQAAGRGLQLLFYSVGIGQISSEVPQNLSASRPQDRQFILSSKKLLLSDSGFYLCAWTPLDRPNQPQHFGDGTRLSIL.

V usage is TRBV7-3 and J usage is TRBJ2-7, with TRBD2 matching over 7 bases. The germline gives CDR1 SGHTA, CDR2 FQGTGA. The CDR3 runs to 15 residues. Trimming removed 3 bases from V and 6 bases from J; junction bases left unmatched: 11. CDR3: CASSFTAGMIAEQYF. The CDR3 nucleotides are TGTGCCAGCAGCTTTACAGCGGGGATGATCGCCGAGCAGTACTTC.

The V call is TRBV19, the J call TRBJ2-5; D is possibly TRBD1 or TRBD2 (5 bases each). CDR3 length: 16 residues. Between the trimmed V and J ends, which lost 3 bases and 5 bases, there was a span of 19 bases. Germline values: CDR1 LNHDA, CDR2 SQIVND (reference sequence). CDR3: CASSMVGAQLGETQYF. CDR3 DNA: TGTGCCAGTAGTATGGTCGGGGCCCAGCTGGGGGAGACCCAGTACTTC.

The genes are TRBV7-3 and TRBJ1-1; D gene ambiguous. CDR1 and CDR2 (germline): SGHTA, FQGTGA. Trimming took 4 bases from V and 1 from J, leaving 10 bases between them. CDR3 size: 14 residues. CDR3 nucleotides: TGTGCCAGCAGCTCCGGACCTTCGAACACTGAAGCTTTCTTT. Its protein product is CASSSGPSNTEAFF.

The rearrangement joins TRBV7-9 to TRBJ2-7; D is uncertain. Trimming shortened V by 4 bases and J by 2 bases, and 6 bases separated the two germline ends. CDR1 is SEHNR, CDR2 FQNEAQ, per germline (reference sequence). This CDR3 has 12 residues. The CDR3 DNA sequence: TGTGCCAGCAGCTCCCCACCCTACGAGCAGTACTTC. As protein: CASSSPPYEQYF.

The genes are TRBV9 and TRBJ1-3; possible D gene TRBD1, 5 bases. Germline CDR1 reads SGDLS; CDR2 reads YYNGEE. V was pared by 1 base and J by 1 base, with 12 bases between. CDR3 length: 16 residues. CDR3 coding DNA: TGTGCCAGCAGCGTACGAGGGGCTGAGTCTGGAAACACCATATATTTT. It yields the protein CASSVRGAESGNTIYF.

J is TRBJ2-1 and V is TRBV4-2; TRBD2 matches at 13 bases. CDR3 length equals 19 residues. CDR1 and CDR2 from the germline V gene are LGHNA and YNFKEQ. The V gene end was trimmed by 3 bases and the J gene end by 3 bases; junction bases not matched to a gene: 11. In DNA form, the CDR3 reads TGTGCCAGCAGCCAGTTACTAGCGGGAGGGCTCTTTGACTACAATGAGCAGTTCTTC. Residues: CASSQLLAGGLFDYNEQFF.

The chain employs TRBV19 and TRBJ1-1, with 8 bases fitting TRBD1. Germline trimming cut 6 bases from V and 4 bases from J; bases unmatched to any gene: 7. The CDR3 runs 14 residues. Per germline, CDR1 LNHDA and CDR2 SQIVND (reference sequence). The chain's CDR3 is CASSLTGGRTEAFF. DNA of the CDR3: TGTGCCAGTAGCTTAACAGGGGGTCGCACTGAAGCTTTCTTT. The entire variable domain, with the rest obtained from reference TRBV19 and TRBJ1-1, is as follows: DGGITQSPKYLFRKEGQNVTLSCEQNLNHDAMYWYRQDPGQGLRLIYYSQIVNDFQKGDIAEGYSVSREKKESFPLTVTSAQKNPTAFYLCASSLTGGRTEAFFGQGTRLTVV.

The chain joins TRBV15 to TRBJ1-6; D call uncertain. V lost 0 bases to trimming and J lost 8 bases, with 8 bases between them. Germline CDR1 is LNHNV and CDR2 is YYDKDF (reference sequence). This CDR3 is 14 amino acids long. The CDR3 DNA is TGTGCCACCAGCAGAGAGGGCAGACATTCACCCCTCCACTTT. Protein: CATSREGRHSPLHF.

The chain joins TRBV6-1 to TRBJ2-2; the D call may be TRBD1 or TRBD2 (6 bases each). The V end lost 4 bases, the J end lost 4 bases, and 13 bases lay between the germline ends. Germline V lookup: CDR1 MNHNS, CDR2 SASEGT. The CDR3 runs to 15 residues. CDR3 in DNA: TGTGCCAGCAGTGTCGGGGGCGCGGGCACCGGGGAGCTGTTTTTT. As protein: CASSVGGAGTGELFF.

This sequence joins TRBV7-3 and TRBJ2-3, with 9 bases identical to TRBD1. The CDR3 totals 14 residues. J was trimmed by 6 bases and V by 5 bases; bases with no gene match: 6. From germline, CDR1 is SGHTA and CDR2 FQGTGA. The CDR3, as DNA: TGTGCCAGCAGCCTGGGACAGGGAGAGGATACGCAGTATTTT. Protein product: CASSLGQGEDTQYF.

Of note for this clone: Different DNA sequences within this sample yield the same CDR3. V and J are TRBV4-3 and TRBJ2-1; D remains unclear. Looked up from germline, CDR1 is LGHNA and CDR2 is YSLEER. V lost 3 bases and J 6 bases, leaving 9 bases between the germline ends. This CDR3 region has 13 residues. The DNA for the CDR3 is TGCGCCAGCAGCCAGGTTGTTGGCAATGAGCAGTTCTTC. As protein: CASSQVVGNEQFF.

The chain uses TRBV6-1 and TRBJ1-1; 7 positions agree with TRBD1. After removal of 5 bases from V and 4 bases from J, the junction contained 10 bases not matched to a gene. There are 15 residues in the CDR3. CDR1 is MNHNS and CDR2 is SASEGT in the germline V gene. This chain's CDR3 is CASSFQGGGGTEAFF. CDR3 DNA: TGTGCCAGCAGTTTCCAGGGGGGAGGGGGCACTGAAGCTTTCTTT.